This is a list of T cell receptor beta chains from one sample in a study of blood T cell repertoires in COVID-19. Method: immunoSEQ multiplex PCR; TCRdb's copy keeps in-frame clones and lacks some. In the table there are 70,000 or so clones, just under 90% of which are singletons. Sequenced material: peripheral blood. These receptors originate from a woman older than 75 with active COVID-19. Both conserved end residues are part of each CDR3. D genes are given only for firm matches. Only part of the rows carry a size: once, few, many, or a class if the clone is expanded.

j_call: TRBJ2-2
clone_size: NA
cdr3_length: 13
v_call: TRBV3-1/TRBV3-2
d_call: NA
cdr3_aa: CASSQFTGGELFF
cdr3_nt: TGTGCCAGCAGCCAATTCACCGGCGGGGAGCTGTTTTTT

j_call: TRBJ2-3
clone_size: few
cdr3_length: 13
v_call: TRBV5-1
d_call: TRBD1
cdr3_aa: CASKTGGTDTQYF
cdr3_nt: TGCGCCAGCAAGACAGGGGGCACAGATACGCAGTATTTT

j_call: TRBJ2-1
clone_size: NA
cdr3_length: 13
v_call: TRBV6-5
d_call: TRBD2
cdr3_aa: CASSPTLAGEQFF
cdr3_nt: TGTGCCAGCAGTCCAACACTAGCGGGAGAGCAGTTCTTC

j_call: TRBJ2-1
clone_size: NA
cdr3_length: 16
v_call: TRBV28
d_call: TRBD2
cdr3_aa: CATTGGGRARKNEQFF
cdr3_nt: TGTGCCACGACCGGGGGCGGGAGGGCCAGGAAGAATGAGCAGTTCTTC

j_call: TRBJ2-1
clone_size: NA
cdr3_length: 14
v_call: TRBV11-2
d_call: TRBD2
cdr3_aa: CASSLEVSGIKQFF
cdr3_nt: TGTGCCAGCAGCTTAGAAGTTAGCGGGATCAAGCAGTTCTTC

j_call: TRBJ2-7
clone_size: NA
cdr3_length: 11
v_call: TRBV29-1
d_call: NA
cdr3_aa: CSNRGAPLGYF
cdr3_nt: TGCAGCAACCGGGGGGCCCCCTTAGGGTACTTC

j_call: TRBJ1-5
clone_size: once
cdr3_length: 16
v_call: TRBV28
d_call: NA
cdr3_aa: CASSRGSDRPNQPQHF
cdr3_nt: TGTGCCAGCAGTCGCGGCTCAGACAGGCCTAATCAGCCCCAGCATTTT

j_call: TRBJ1-1
clone_size: NA
cdr3_length: 15
v_call: TRBV7-9
d_call: NA
cdr3_aa: CASSLATGGDTEAFF
cdr3_nt: TGTGCCAGCAGCTTAGCTACGGGAGGTGACACTGAAGCTTTCTTT

j_call: TRBJ2-1
clone_size: NA
cdr3_length: 14
v_call: TRBV19
d_call: NA
cdr3_aa: CASTSARARNEQFF
cdr3_nt: TGTGCCAGTACTTCAGCCAGGGCTAGGAATGAGCAGTTCTTC

j_call: TRBJ2-1
clone_size: NA
cdr3_length: 17
v_call: TRBV5-8
d_call: TRBD2
cdr3_aa: CASTIMGTSGTYNEQFF
cdr3_nt: TGTGCCAGCACCATAATGGGTACTAGCGGGACCTACAATGAGCAGTTCTTC

j_call: TRBJ1-1
clone_size: NA
cdr3_length: 13
v_call: TRBV30
d_call: TRBD1
cdr3_aa: CAWRTGGIAEAFF
cdr3_nt: TGTGCCTGGAGAACAGGGGGGATCGCTGAAGCTTTCTTT

j_call: TRBJ1-4
clone_size: NA
cdr3_length: 15
v_call: TRBV28
d_call: NA
cdr3_aa: CASTSLRGGGEKLFF
cdr3_nt: TGTGCCAGCACCTCGCTGAGGGGAGGGGGTGAAAAACTGTTTTTT

j_call: TRBJ2-2
clone_size: NA
cdr3_length: 17
v_call: TRBV2
d_call: NA
cdr3_aa: CASSEALQGRDTGELFF
cdr3_nt: TGTGCCAGCAGTGAAGCCCTCCAGGGGCGGGACACCGGGGAGCTGTTTTTT

j_call: TRBJ2-5
clone_size: NA
cdr3_length: 14
v_call: TRBV7-9
d_call: NA
cdr3_aa: CASSLDGGSQTQYF
cdr3_nt: TGTGCCAGCAGCTTAGATGGGGGCTCGCAGACCCAGTACTTC

j_call: TRBJ1-1
clone_size: NA
cdr3_length: 15
v_call: TRBV5-1
d_call: NA
cdr3_aa: CASSALLQANTEAFF
cdr3_nt: TGCGCCAGCAGCGCCTTACTACAGGCCAACACTGAAGCTTTCTTT

j_call: TRBJ2-1
clone_size: NA
cdr3_length: 16
v_call: TRBV24-1
d_call: NA
cdr3_aa: CATSDSVGTHMAEQFF
cdr3_nt: TGTGCCACCAGTGATTCTGTTGGGACACACATGGCTGAGCAGTTCTTC

j_call: TRBJ1-2
clone_size: NA
cdr3_length: 14
v_call: TRBV28
d_call: NA
cdr3_aa: CASSLSHRVSGYTF
cdr3_nt: TGTGCCAGCAGTTTATCCCACAGGGTCTCTGGCTACACCTTC

j_call: TRBJ2-6
clone_size: NA
cdr3_length: 17
v_call: TRBV5-4
d_call: TRBD1
cdr3_aa: CASSWGQGARGANVLTF
cdr3_nt: TGTGCCAGCAGCTGGGGACAGGGGGCGCGAGGGGCCAACGTCCTGACTTTC

j_call: TRBJ1-2
clone_size: NA
cdr3_length: 14
v_call: TRBV25-1
d_call: NA
cdr3_aa: CASSDWAGNYGYTF
cdr3_nt: TGTGCCAGCAGTGATTGGGCAGGGAACTATGGCTACACCTTC

j_call: TRBJ2-7
clone_size: NA
cdr3_length: 14
v_call: TRBV19
d_call: TRBD1
cdr3_aa: CASSRDRNLYEQYF
cdr3_nt: TGTGCCAGTAGTAGGGACAGAAATTTGTACGAGCAGTACTTC

j_call: TRBJ2-5
clone_size: NA
cdr3_length: 13
v_call: TRBV5-1
d_call: NA
cdr3_aa: CASSLAGGETQYF
cdr3_nt: TGCGCCAGCAGCTTGGCCGGGGGAGAGACCCAGTACTTC

j_call: TRBJ1-1
clone_size: NA
cdr3_length: 15
v_call: TRBV7-9
d_call: TRBD1
cdr3_aa: CASSSPSDREPEAFF
cdr3_nt: TGTGCCAGCAGCTCCCCCTCGGACAGGGAACCTGAAGCTTTCTTT

j_call: TRBJ1-2
clone_size: NA
cdr3_length: 16
v_call: TRBV6-1
d_call: TRBD1
cdr3_aa: CASSARQGTREGGYTF
cdr3_nt: TGTGCCAGCAGTGCCCGACAGGGGACCAGGGAAGGTGGCTACACCTTC

j_call: TRBJ1-2
clone_size: NA
cdr3_length: 12
v_call: TRBV29-1
d_call: TRBD1
cdr3_aa: CSVPRTGGGYTF
cdr3_nt: TGCAGCGTTCCCCGGACAGGGGGCGGCTACACCTTC

j_call: TRBJ1-2
clone_size: NA
cdr3_length: 16
v_call: TRBV5-6
d_call: NA
cdr3_aa: CASSYNVAGANYGYTF
cdr3_nt: TGTGCCAGCAGCTATAACGTAGCAGGGGCGAACTATGGCTACACCTTC

j_call: TRBJ2-3
clone_size: NA
cdr3_length: 14
v_call: TRBV27
d_call: TRBD2
cdr3_aa: CASSSLARSDTQYF
cdr3_nt: TGTGCCAGCAGTTCACTAGCGAGGTCAGATACGCAGTATTTT

j_call: TRBJ2-7
clone_size: NA
cdr3_length: 12
v_call: TRBV5-3
d_call: TRBD2
cdr3_aa: CALRTSSYEQYF
cdr3_nt: TGTGCTCTAAGGACTAGCAGCTACGAGCAGTACTTC

j_call: TRBJ2-1
clone_size: NA
cdr3_length: 15
v_call: TRBV5-1
d_call: TRBD1
cdr3_aa: CASSSTGEPYNEQFF
cdr3_nt: TGCGCCAGCAGCTCCACAGGGGAACCTTACAATGAGCAGTTCTTC

j_call: TRBJ2-3
clone_size: NA
cdr3_length: 15
v_call: TRBV7-9
d_call: NA
cdr3_aa: CASSPFADSTDTQYF
cdr3_nt: TGTGCCAGCAGCCCCTTTGCGGATTCGACAGATACGCAGTATTTT

j_call: TRBJ2-7
clone_size: once
cdr3_length: 17
v_call: TRBV27
d_call: TRBD2
cdr3_aa: CASSFRFSRAGGYEQYF
cdr3_nt: TGTGCCAGCAGTTTTCGCTTCAGCCGAGCGGGAGGGTACGAGCAGTACTTC

j_call: TRBJ2-1
clone_size: NA
cdr3_length: 13
v_call: TRBV24-1
d_call: NA
cdr3_aa: CATSDLASQEEFF
cdr3_nt: TGTGCCACCAGTGATTTAGCCTCACAAGAGGAGTTCTTC

j_call: TRBJ2-2
clone_size: NA
cdr3_length: 13
v_call: TRBV7-3
d_call: NA
cdr3_aa: CASSLHGAGELFF
cdr3_nt: TGTGCCAGCAGCTTACACGGGGCCGGGGAGCTGTTTTTT

j_call: TRBJ1-2
clone_size: NA
cdr3_length: 14
v_call: TRBV4-2
d_call: TRBD1
cdr3_aa: CASSQPGQNYGYTF
cdr3_nt: TGTGCCAGCAGCCAACCGGGACAGAACTATGGCTACACCTTC

j_call: TRBJ1-5
clone_size: NA
cdr3_length: 16
v_call: TRBV28
d_call: TRBD1
cdr3_aa: CASSPIRQGASQPQHF
cdr3_nt: TGTGCCAGCAGTCCTATCCGACAGGGGGCATCGCAGCCCCAGCATTTT

j_call: TRBJ1-1
clone_size: NA
cdr3_length: 13
v_call: TRBV29-1
d_call: TRBD1
cdr3_aa: CSGQGAPNTEAFF
cdr3_nt: TGCAGCGGGCAGGGGGCGCCGAACACTGAAGCTTTCTTT

j_call: TRBJ1-5
clone_size: few
cdr3_length: 15
v_call: TRBV7-9
d_call: NA
cdr3_aa: CASSLGSRAGQPQHF
cdr3_nt: TGTGCCAGCAGCTTAGGCTCACGGGCGGGGCAGCCCCAGCATTTT

j_call: TRBJ2-3
clone_size: NA
cdr3_length: 15
v_call: TRBV18
d_call: TRBD2
cdr3_aa: CASSQWTSSTDTQYF
cdr3_nt: TGTGCCAGCTCACAATGGACTAGTAGCACAGATACGCAGTATTTT

j_call: TRBJ2-3
clone_size: once
cdr3_length: 12
v_call: TRBV6-2/TRBV6-3
d_call: NA
cdr3_aa: CASSYASPTQYF
cdr3_nt: TGTGCCAGCAGTTACGCGTCACCTACGCAGTATTTT

j_call: TRBJ2-1
clone_size: NA
cdr3_length: 15
v_call: TRBV28
d_call: TRBD2
cdr3_aa: CASRAGGESYNEQFF
cdr3_nt: TGTGCCAGCAGGGCGGGAGGAGAATCCTACAATGAGCAGTTCTTC

j_call: TRBJ2-5
clone_size: NA
cdr3_length: 16
v_call: TRBV3-1/TRBV3-2
d_call: TRBD2
cdr3_aa: CASSPGLAEEQETQYF
cdr3_nt: TGTGCCAGCAGCCCGGGACTAGCGGAGGAACAAGAGACCCAGTACTTC

j_call: TRBJ2-3
clone_size: NA
cdr3_length: 16
v_call: TRBV7-2
d_call: TRBD2
cdr3_aa: CASSGASGSGTDTQYF
cdr3_nt: TGTGCCAGCAGCGGAGCTAGCGGGAGTGGGACAGATACGCAGTATTTT

j_call: TRBJ2-5
clone_size: NA
cdr3_length: 14
v_call: TRBV5-4
d_call: TRBD2
cdr3_aa: CASSLSGRGETQYF
cdr3_nt: TGTGCCAGCAGTCTTAGCGGGAGGGGAGAGACCCAGTACTTC